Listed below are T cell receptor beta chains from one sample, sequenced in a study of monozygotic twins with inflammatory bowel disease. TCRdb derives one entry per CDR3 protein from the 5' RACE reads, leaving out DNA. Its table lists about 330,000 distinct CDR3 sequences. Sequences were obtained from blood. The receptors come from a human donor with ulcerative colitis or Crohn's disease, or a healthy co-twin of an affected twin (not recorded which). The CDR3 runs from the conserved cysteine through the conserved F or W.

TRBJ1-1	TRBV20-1	CSAPPGLNTEAFF
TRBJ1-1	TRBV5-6	CASSFPYRGINTEAFF
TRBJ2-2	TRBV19	CASRSKPGELFF
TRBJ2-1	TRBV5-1	CASSLSSDFEQFF
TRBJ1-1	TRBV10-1	CASSEGKGGGTEAFF
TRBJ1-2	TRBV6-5	CASSYGWDYGYTF
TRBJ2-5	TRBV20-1	CSARDRPLGGETQYF
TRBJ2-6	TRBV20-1	CSAPLGANVLTF
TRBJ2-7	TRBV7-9	CASSLGLAGGYEQYF
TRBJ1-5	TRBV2	CASSYATQPQHF